This T cell receptor beta chain comes out of a study of blood T cell repertoires in COVID-19. Sequenced by immunoSEQ multiplex PCR; TCRdb stores in-frame clones only, minus some. The table shows more than 95,000 clones, with approximately 80% occurring only once. In this sample, this clone turned up once. V was pared by 4 bases and J by 1 base, with 14 bases between. Germline loops: CDR1 SGHNT, CDR2 YYREEE (reference sequence). The CDR3 runs to 15 residues. V and J are TRBV5-4 and TRBJ1-1; D gene unclear. Specimen: peripheral blood. The TCR originated in a human donor in a cohort sampled during active COVID-19. CDR3 nucleotides: TGTGCCAGCAGCCGCTCGATCCGGTCGAACACTGAAGCTTTCTTT. Its translation: CASSRSIRSNTEAFF.